The 26 T cell receptor beta chains below come from one sample, sequenced in a study. Treg sorting used a CD4+CD25+CD127-/low gate. TCRdb called the 5' RACE reads again in MiXCR, with one record for every CDR3 protein. The sample yields roughly 45,000 distinct CDR3 sequences, around 20% seen once. The source material was Tregs sorted from blood. Receptor source: a female donor with breast cancer.

This chain joins TRBV7-8 and TRBJ2-1; no definite D call. This CDR3 is 12 amino acids long. The germline V and J ends were trimmed by 1 base and 10 bases, with 8 bases remaining between them. Germline V gene data show CDR1 as SGHVS and CDR2 as FQNEAQ. CDR3 protein: CASSLGSLEQFF. Here the CDR3 DNA reads TGTGCCAGCAGCTTAGGTAGCTTAGAGCAGTTCTTC.

About this clonotype: Its ends do not fully match the called genes, so a read error is possible. The J gene is TRBJ1-1, the V gene TRBV15; D ambiguous. CDR3 length: 14 amino acids. Per germline, CDR1 LNHNV and CDR2 YYDKDF (reference sequence). The CDR3 sequence is CATSRDLMNTEAFF. The CDR3 coding sequence is TGTGCCACCAGCAGAGATCTCATGAACACGGAAGCTTTCTTT.

In this sample, this clonotype turned up many times. The chain combines TRBV5-5 with TRBJ2-7; 12 positions agree with TRBD1. Trimming removed 2 bases from V and 5 bases from J; junction bases left unmatched: 11. CDR1 and CDR2 from the germline V gene are SGHKS and YYEKEE (reference sequence). The CDR3 is 17 residues long. Here the CDR3 DNA reads TGTGCCAGCAGCTTAATCCCGTCGGGACAGGGGGCCCACGAGCAGTACTTC. Translating it yields CASSLIPSGQGAHEQYF.

The chain carries TRBV12-3 or TRBV12-4 and TRBJ1-1; the match to TRBD1 covers 7 bases. The J segment lost 7 bases and the V segment lost 4 bases, leaving 9 bases of the junction unmatched. The length of the CDR3 is 14 residues. The DNA of the CDR3 is TGTGCCAGCAGTTCCCTCGGACAGGCGAGTGAAGCTTTCTTT. This encodes CASSSLGQASEAFF.

The chain is built from TRBV2 and TRBJ1-1; no reliable D call. The V gene lost 6 bases and the J gene lost 3 bases, with 11 bases spanning the gap. The germline CDR1 and CDR2 sequences are SNHLY and FYNNEI. This CDR3 is 13 amino acids long. The CDR3 DNA follows: TGTGCCAGCAGGCCCAACGGGGACACTGAAGCTTTCTTT. Its translation is CASRPNGDTEAFF.

V gene TRBV4-1 combines with J gene TRBJ2-7; D could derive from TRBD1 or TRBD2 (5 bases each). The CDR3 extends over 15 amino acids. In germline, CDR1 is MGHRA, CDR2 YSYEKL. Trimming left V 3 bases short and J 2 bases short, with 14 bases between. CDR3 in DNA: TGCGCCAGCAGCCAGCCCGGGACCACGGCCTACGAGCAGTACTTC. It encodes CASSQPGTTAYEQYF.

The chain combines TRBV2 with TRBJ1-1, with no clear D. The V end was cut by 6 bases, the J end by 0 bases, with 11 bases between. Looked up from germline, CDR1 is SNHLY and CDR2 is FYNNEI. The length of the CDR3 is 14 residues. This CDR3 is CASRAPGMNTEAFF. The CDR3 nucleotides are TGTGCCAGCAGGGCTCCCGGGATGAACACTGAAGCTTTCTTT.

This clonotype showed up many times. The V call is TRBV20-1, the J call TRBJ2-7, with TRBD2 as a possible D gene (6 bases). CDR1 DFQATT and CDR2 SNEGSKA come from the germline V gene (reference sequence). This CDR3 contains 12 residues. Trimming took 3 bases from V and 2 from J, leaving 8 bases between them. The chain's CDR3 is CSASGGAYEQYF. The DNA of the CDR3 is TGCAGTGCTAGCGGAGGGGCCTACGAGCAGTACTTC.

CDR3 in DNA: TGCGCCAGCAGTGTGAGTTGGGATCAGCCCCAGCATTTT. This translates into CASSVSWDQPQHF. The genes are TRBV10-1 and TRBJ1-5; D gene ambiguous. This CDR3 has 13 amino acids. Germline V CDR1 and CDR2: WNHNN, SYGVQD (reference sequence). Trimming left V 4 bases short and J 5 bases short, with 9 bases between.

In this sample, this clonotype turned up a few times. The chain combines TRBV4-1 with TRBJ2-7, with D perhaps TRBD1 (5 bases). Germline V gene lookup returns CDR1 MGHRA and CDR2 YSYEKL. V was cut by 1 base and J by 4 bases, with 11 bases left in between. The CDR3 has 14 amino acids. CDR3 in amino acids: CASSQVLPGYEQYF. The DNA for the CDR3 is TGCGCCAGCAGCCAAGTGCTTCCAGGGTACGAGCAGTACTTC.

The table lists this clonotype with a few counts. The chain uses TRBV20-1 and TRBJ2-5; possible D gene TRBD2, 7 bases. Germline loops: CDR1 DFQATT, CDR2 SNEGSKA (reference sequence). Deletions cut 5 bases from V and 5 bases from J, with 18 bases between. This CDR3 is 14 amino acids long. The CDR3 sequence: CSAGGSEGGETQYF. CDR3 nucleotide sequence: TGCAGTGCTGGAGGGTCGGAGGGGGGGGAGACCCAGTACTTC.

This clonotype was seen a handful of times. This chain uses TRBV6-1 with TRBJ1-1; perhaps TRBD1 as D (5 bases). Germline values: CDR1 MNHNS, CDR2 SASEGT. Deletions cut 4 bases from V and 5 bases from J, with 14 bases between. The length of the CDR3 is 14 residues. CDR3 nucleotides: TGTGCCAGCAGTGTGTTACGGGGCGCGACTGAAGCTTTCTTT. This translates into CASSVLRGATEAFF.

This clonotype was observed at least ten times. The V and J genes are TRBV12-3 or TRBV12-4 and TRBJ2-2; D remains unclear. V dropped 2 bases and J dropped 1 base, with 14 bases sitting between them. This CDR3 is built from 17 residues. The CDR3 loop reads CASSLLALLRNTGELFF. The CDR3 DNA reads as TGTGCCAGCAGTTTACTCGCATTACTTAGGAACACCGGGGAGCTGTTTTTT.

This clonotype was recorded at least ten times. The V and J genes are TRBV29-1 and TRBJ2-2, with TRBD1 identical over 9 bases. Germline values: CDR1 SQVTM, CDR2 ANQGSEA. The CDR3 length is 14 residues. V dropped 5 bases and J dropped 7; count of bases not matched to a gene: 8. The CDR3 spells CSVPRTGASGELFF. The CDR3 DNA is TGCAGCGTTCCCCGGACAGGGGCAAGCGGGGAGCTGTTTTTT.

To note about this clonotype: Sequence at one end of the junction differs from germline and may be a read error. The chain combines TRBV5-1 with TRBJ2-1, with TRBD1 as a possible D gene (7 bases). Per the germline V gene, CDR1 is SGHRS and CDR2 is YFSETQ. This CDR3 has 15 amino acids. The CDR3 DNA reads TGTGCCGGCAGCCGTGACAGGGTTGGAGGGCATGAGCAGTTCTTC. Protein sequence: CAGSRDRVGGHEQFF.

This clonotype was detected many times. The rearrangement joins TRBV9 to TRBJ2-7, with D perhaps matching TRBD1 or TRBD2 (5 bases each). Germline CDR1 and CDR2: SGDLS and YYNGEE. This CDR3 comprises 15 residues. V lost 2 bases, J lost 6 bases, and 18 bases lay in between. CDR3 protein: CASSVGTSIGGEQYF. DNA of the CDR3: TGTGCCAGCAGCGTCGGGACCAGTATAGGAGGCGAGCAGTACTTC.

This clonotype was picked up one time. At one of its ends the junction is not consistent with the germline gene, which may arise from a read error. This rearrangement joins TRBV6-6 to TRBJ2-1; D may match TRBD1 or TRBD2 (5 bases each). This CDR3 comprises 14 residues. Germline V gene data show CDR1 as MNHNY and CDR2 as SVGAGI (reference sequence). CDR3 sequence reads: CASSYRGALDERFF. In DNA form, the CDR3 reads TGTGCCAGCAGTTACCGGGGCGCCTTGGATGAGCGGTTCTTC.

This clonotype was seen a handful of times. The V call is TRBV20-1, the J call TRBJ1-1; no clear D gene. Germline CDR1 reads DFQATT; CDR2 reads SNEGSKA (reference sequence). This CDR3 comprises 16 residues. Trimming removed 0 bases at V and 2 bases at J, with 16 bases between. The CDR3 loop reads CSARDQRKGSNTEAFF. For the CDR3, the DNA is TGCAGTGCTAGAGATCAAAGAAAAGGGTCCAACACTGAAGCTTTCTTT.

With regard to this clonotype: A read error may produce the germline difference seen at one junction end. The chain employs TRBV29-1 and TRBJ1-2; 10 bases align to TRBD1. The germline V gene encodes CDR1 SQVTM and CDR2 ANQGSEA. This CDR3 is 13 amino acids long. The CDR3 bases are TGCGGCGTTAAGGGACAGGGGTACTATGGCTACACCTTC. Its translation is CGVKGQGYYGYTF.

As to this clonotype: Relative to the germline gene, one junction end is altered; a read error may explain this. J is TRBJ2-1 and V is TRBV20-1; 9 bases are shared with TRBD2. The CDR3 spans 15 residues. CDR1 and CDR2 (germline): DFQATT, SNEGSKA (reference sequence). Here the CDR3 reads CSARDRTSDYDERFF. CDR3 bases: TGCAGTGCTAGAGATCGGACTAGCGACTACGATGAGCGGTTCTTC.

Turning to this clonotype: It may be a read error: a sequence one base away is much more abundant. The chain links TRBV4-1 to TRBJ1-2; 8 nucleotides align to TRBD1. J lost 4 bases, V lost 4 bases, and 11 bases had no gene match. The length of the CDR3 is 16 residues. Germline V gene data show CDR1 as MGHRA and CDR2 as YSYEKL. The CDR3 reads CASSRPRGQGAYGYTF. CDR3 DNA sequence: TGCGCCAGCAGCCGCCCTCGAGGGCAGGGGGCCTATGGCTACACCTTC.

Regarding this clonotype: This could be a read error, since a much larger clone is one nucleotide away. The chain couples TRBV5-1 to TRBJ2-5, with D perhaps matching TRBD1 (5 bases). The V end lost 0 bases, the J end lost 7 bases, and 13 bases lay between the germline ends. CDR3 length: 14 residues. From germline, CDR1 is SGHRS and CDR2 YFSETQ. CDR3: CASSLDDSRMTQYF. The CDR3 nucleotides are TGCGCCAGCAGCTTGGACGACAGCCGGATGACCCAGTACTTC. The full variable domain, rest sourced from reference TRBV5-1 and TRBJ2-5, is KAGVTQTPRYLIKTRGQQVTLSCSPISGHRSVSWYQQTPGQGLQFLFEYFSETQRNKGNFPGRFSGRQFSNSRSEMNVSTLELGDSALYLCASSLDDSRMTQYFGPGTRLLVL.

This clonotype has a handful of counts. The chain links TRBV30 to TRBJ1-3, with no clear D. The CDR3 has 14 amino acids. With 2 bases removed from V and 0 bases from J, the gap between germline ends came to 8 bases. Looked up from germline, CDR1 is GTSNPN and CDR2 is SVGIG (reference sequence). The CDR3 loop is CAWSRVSSGNTIYF. DNA of the CDR3: TGTGCCTGGAGTAGGGTGAGCTCTGGAAACACCATATATTTT.

The chain links TRBV12-3 or TRBV12-4 to TRBJ2-3; 13 positions agree with TRBD2. With 6 bases clipped from V and 9 bases from J, the junction kept 12 bases outside the gene matches. The CDR3 covers 16 residues. The CDR3 loop is CASSLGLAGPDDTQYF. CDR3 bases: TGTGCCAGCAGCTTGGGACTAGCGGGACCGGACGACACGCAGTATTTT.

This clonotype was seen at least ten times. The chain combines TRBV5-1 with TRBJ2-3; D is uncertain. The V end lost 2 bases, the J end lost 2 bases, and 3 bases lay between the germline ends. Germline CDR1 is SGHRS and CDR2 is YFSETQ. This CDR3 has 12 residues. This chain's CDR3 is CASSFPTDTQYF. The CDR3 DNA follows: TGCGCCAGCAGCTTTCCCACAGATACGCAGTATTTT.

This rearrangement joins TRBV5-1 to TRBJ2-7; 10 nucleotides align to TRBD1. J lost 6 bases, V lost 3 bases, and 9 bases had no gene match. CDR1 is SGHRS, CDR2 YFSETQ, per germline. This CDR3 has 15 amino acids. The CDR3 loop is CASSWEDRGRGEQYF. DNA for the CDR3: TGCGCCAGCAGCTGGGAAGACAGGGGGCGCGGCGAGCAGTACTTC.